This T cell receptor (beta chain) comes out of a study of Graves' ophthalmopathy and Graves' hyperthyroidism. None of the included patients had other autoimmune diseases, uncontrolled infections, pregnancy or lactation, as these led to exclusion. RNA transcripts yielded amplified TCR beta CDR3 regions. The authors performed first-round RT-PCR with HTBI primers and then a second-round multiplex PCR. Via MiXCR, TCRdb re-called the multiplex PCR reads, giving one row per CDR3 protein. The data show some 400,000 distinct CDR3 sequences, with 15% to 20% seen just once and around 1.4% held by the top ten. This clonotype was detected many times. The germline CDR1 and CDR2 sequences are SQVTM and ANQGSEA. V lost 7 bases, J lost 5 bases, and 10 bases stayed unmatched. The CDR3 extends over 14 amino acids.

The V and J genes are TRBV29-1 and TRBJ2-5, with 10 bases lining up with TRBD2. This receptor was obtained from a woman in her late teens or twenties with Graves' ophthalmopathy. Input material: peripheral blood. The CDR3 is CSAGGLALGETQYF. CDR3 bases: TGCAGCGCTGGGGGACTAGCGCTTGGGGAGACCCAGTACTTC.